This entry lists 8 T cell receptor beta chains sequenced from one sample in a study of T cells in Graves' hyperthyroidism and ophthalmopathy (dated by TCRdb to the late 2010s). Libraries were prepared through multiplex PCR. The data were produced on an Illumina HiSeq 2000. Amplification of TCR beta CDR3 regions was carried out from RNA transcripts. A first-round RT-PCR of the TCR CDR3 used the HTBI primer set with the Qiagen OneStep RT-PCR kit. The public reads were run again by TCRdb, first through fastp at Q25 and then through MiXCR, and only productive beta chains were kept. Every distinct CDR3 protein forms one entry, paired with its most common genes and DNA. The sample table holds around 350,000 distinct CDR3 sequences, of which about a sixth were seen once. The ten largest make up 30% to 35% of the sample. The sequenced sample was blood. These receptors came from a woman in her twenties or thirties with Graves' hyperthyroidism that later progressed to Graves' ophthalmopathy.

This CDR3 reads CASSPGWDGNTEAFF. The CDR3 region has the DNA TGTGCCAGCAGCCCCGGATGGGACGGGAACACTGAAGCTTTCTTT. The chain recombines TRBV14 with TRBJ1-1, with D possibly being TRBD1 (5 bases). The length of the CDR3 is 15 residues. Germline CDR1 and CDR2: SGHDN and FVKESK. Trimming left V 4 bases short and J 1 base short, with 13 bases between.

In its sample, this clonotype was seen many times. This sequence joins TRBV27 and TRBJ2-1, with D uncertain. Trimming stripped 5 bases from V and 7 bases from J, with 12 bases between. There are 13 residues in the CDR3. The germline V gene encodes CDR1 MNHEY and CDR2 SMNVEV (reference sequence). For the CDR3, the DNA is TGTGCCAGCAGTGTCAGACGCGTGAATGAGCAGTTCTTC. Translating gives CASSVRRVNEQFF.

The chain carries TRBV15 and TRBJ1-1; D gene uncertain. The length of the CDR3 is 13 residues. V lost 1 base to trimming and J lost 7 bases, with 10 bases between them. Germline V lookup: CDR1 LNHNV, CDR2 YYDKDF (reference sequence). The CDR3 DNA sequence: TGTGCCACCAGCAGAGCCCCCTCCGTTGAAGCTTTCTTT. Translation gives CATSRAPSVEAFF.

J is TRBJ2-2 and V is TRBV19; 7 nucleotides agree with TRBD2. The trim removed 2 bases at V and 4 bases at J, leaving 4 bases unmatched. The V gene's germline CDR1 is LNHDA and CDR2 SQIVND (reference sequence). This CDR3 is built from 15 residues. This chain's CDR3 is CASSITGGITGELFF. CDR3 nucleotides: TGTGCCAGTAGTATAACGGGGGGAATCACCGGGGAGCTGTTTTTT.

There are many counts of this clonotype. CDR3 in amino acids: CASSPPPGLGTEAFF. The CDR3, as DNA: TGTGCCAGCAGCCCCCCCCCGGGCTTGGGGACTGAAGCTTTCTTT. The J gene is TRBJ1-1, the V gene TRBV12-3 or TRBV12-4; the D is unclear. The V end was cut by 6 bases, the J end by 5 bases, with 19 bases between. The CDR3 is made up of 15 amino acids.

Only a few counts were recorded for this clonotype. The chain employs TRBV3-1 and TRBJ2-7; 8 bases align to TRBD1. This CDR3 is built from 14 residues. V lost 5 bases and J lost 2; bases outside the gene matches: 5. CDR1 LGHDT and CDR2 YNNKEL come from the germline V gene (reference sequence). Written as DNA, the CDR3 is TGTGCCAGCAGCAGACGGACAGGGACCTACGAGCAGTACTTC. This encodes CASSRRTGTYEQYF.

Worth noting for this clonotype: Given a much more abundant clone one base away, this may be a read error. The chain employs TRBV6-1 and TRBJ2-7; 7 bases are shared with TRBD1. Losses at the gene ends were 10 bases for V and 5 bases for J; bases not matched to a gene: 17. From germline, CDR1 is MNHNS and CDR2 SASEGT. CDR3 length: 15 residues. In nucleotides, the CDR3 is TGTGCCATCGGGATTAGACAGGGAAGTCCCCACGAGCAGTACTTC. It translates to CAIGIRQGSPHEQYF.

V and J are TRBV18 and TRBJ1-5; perhaps TRBD1 as D (5 bases). The CDR3 has 17 amino acids. The germline gives CDR1 KGHSH, CDR2 LQKENI. V was pared by 5 bases and J by 6 bases, with 23 bases between. The CDR3 spells CASSTYALGGSGQPQHF. For the CDR3, the DNA is TGTGCCAGCTCAACTTACGCTCTTGGGGGTTCGGGTCAGCCCCAGCATTTT. Using reference TRBV18 and TRBJ1-5 for the parts outside the CDR3, the full variable domain is NAGVMQNPRHLVRRRGQEARLRCSPMKGHSHVYWYRQLPEEGLKFMVYLQKENIIDESGMPKERFSAEFPKEGPSILRIQQVVRGDSAAYFCASSTYALGGSGQPQHFGDGTRLSIL.